The rows below give T cell receptor beta chains drawn from one sample of a study of blood T cell repertoires in COVID-19. Method: immunoSEQ multiplex PCR; TCRdb's copy keeps in-frame clones and lacks some. The table has about 140,000 clones, roughly 90% seen once. Specimen: peripheral blood. All receptors derive from a human donor with COVID-19, enrolled during active disease. The donor label of this sample is uncertain. Each CDR3 is given with its conserved first and last residue. A D gene is named only where the DNA matches it firmly. Part of the rows lack a size; the others show once, few, many or a class for expanded clones.

j_call d_call clone_size v_call cdr3_aa cdr3_nt
TRBJ1-1 - - TRBV11-2 CASSLQGADGTEAFF TGTGCCAGCAGCCTACAAGGGGCGGACGGCACTGAAGCTTTCTTT
TRBJ2-3 TRBD2 - TRBV10-3 CATLAGEITYTDTQYF TGTGCCACCCTAGCGGGAGAGATTACATACACAGATACGCAGTATTTT
TRBJ2-2 - - TRBV29-1 CSVESGNTGELFF TGCAGCGTTGAGTCAGGGAACACCGGGGAGCTGTTTTTT
TRBJ2-1 TRBD2 - TRBV4-1 CASSQIVPSGGPHEQFF TGCGCCAGCAGCCAAATCGTCCCTAGCGGGGGGCCCCATGAGCAGTTCTTC
TRBJ1-3 - - TRBV19 CASSIFGTLSGNTIYF TGTGCCAGTAGTATCTTCGGGACACTCTCTGGAAACACCATATATTTT
TRBJ2-3 TRBD1 - TRBV4-1 CASSHLRDRGSDTQYF TGCGCCAGCAGCCACCTCCGGGACAGGGGTTCGGATACGCAGTATTTT
TRBJ2-1 TRBD1 - TRBV10-3 CAISEWDSAGRHEQFF TGTGCCATCAGTGAATGGGACAGTGCAGGGCGGCATGAGCAGTTCTTC
TRBJ2-1 - - TRBV18 CASSPRSGNEQFF TGTGCCAGCTCACCAAGATCGGGAAATGAGCAGTTCTTC
TRBJ2-7 - - TRBV3-1/TRBV3-2 CASSPLGGPSYEQYF TGTGCCAGCAGCCCACTGGGGGGGCCCTCCTACGAGCAGTACTTC
TRBJ2-7 TRBD2 - TRBV3-1/TRBV3-2 CASSLQAGGPYEQYF TGTGCCAGCAGCCTACAAGCGGGAGGACCCTACGAGCAGTACTTC
TRBJ1-1 - few TRBV2 CASRPGRHTEAFF TGTGCCAGCAGACCCGGGAGGCACACTGAAGCTTTCTTT
TRBJ2-5 - - TRBV19 CASSSGLEETQYF TGTGCCAGTAGTTCAGGACTCGAAGAGACCCAGTACTTC
TRBJ2-7 TRBD1 - TRBV6-5 CASMVQGLDEQYF TGTGCCAGCATGGTACAGGGGTTGGACGAGCAGTACTTC
TRBJ1-2 - - TRBV30 CAWSYGDYGYTF TGTGCCTGGAGTTATGGAGACTATGGCTACACCTTC
TRBJ2-1 TRBD2 - TRBV5-1 CASRLPGGHNEQFF TGCGCCAGCAGACTTCCGGGGGGTCACAATGAGCAGTTCTTC
TRBJ2-7 - - TRBV7-9 CATRITGAGEQYF TGTGCCACCCGTATAACAGGGGCGGGAGAGCAGTACTTC
TRBJ1-2 - - TRBV11-1 CASSQGREVPYGYTF TGTGCCAGCAGCCAGGGCAGGGAAGTACCCTATGGCTACACCTTC
TRBJ1-2 - few TRBV27 CASSSAPSGNYGYTF TGTGCCAGCAGTTCCGCCCCCTCGGGTAACTATGGCTACACCTTC
TRBJ1-6 - few TRBV11-2 CASSLGWAYYNSPLHF TGTGCCAGCAGCTTAGGGTGGGCGTACTATAATTCACCCCTCCACTTT
TRBJ2-7 TRBD1 - TRBV9 CASTEIDRGSDEQYF TGTGCCAGCACCGAGATAGACAGGGGGAGCGACGAGCAGTACTTC
TRBJ1-2 - - TRBV6-5 CASPDWSGGEGYTF TGTGCCAGCCCCGACTGGTCGGGAGGGGAGGGCTACACCTTC
TRBJ2-1 - - TRBV7-9 CASSQPRGGIDNEQFF TGTGCCAGCAGCCAGCCCCGGGGCGGGATTGACAATGAGCAGTTCTTC
TRBJ2-1 - - TRBV4-1 CASSQVESYNEQFF TGCGCCAGCAGCCAAGTGGAGAGCTACAATGAGCAGTTCTTC